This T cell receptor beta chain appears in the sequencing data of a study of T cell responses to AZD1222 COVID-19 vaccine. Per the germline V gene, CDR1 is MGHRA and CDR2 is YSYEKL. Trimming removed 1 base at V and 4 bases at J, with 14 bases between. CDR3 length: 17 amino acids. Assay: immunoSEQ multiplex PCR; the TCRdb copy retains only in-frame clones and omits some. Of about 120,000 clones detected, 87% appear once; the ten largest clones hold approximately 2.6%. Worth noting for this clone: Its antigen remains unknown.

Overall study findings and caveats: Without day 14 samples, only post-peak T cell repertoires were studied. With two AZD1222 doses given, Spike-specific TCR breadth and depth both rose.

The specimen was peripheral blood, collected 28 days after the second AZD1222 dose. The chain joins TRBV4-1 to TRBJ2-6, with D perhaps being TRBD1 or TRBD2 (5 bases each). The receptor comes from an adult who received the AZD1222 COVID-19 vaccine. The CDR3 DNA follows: TGCGCCAGCAGCCAAGCCGGGGCCACGGGAGGGGCCAACGTCCTGACTTTC. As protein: CASSQAGATGGANVLTF.